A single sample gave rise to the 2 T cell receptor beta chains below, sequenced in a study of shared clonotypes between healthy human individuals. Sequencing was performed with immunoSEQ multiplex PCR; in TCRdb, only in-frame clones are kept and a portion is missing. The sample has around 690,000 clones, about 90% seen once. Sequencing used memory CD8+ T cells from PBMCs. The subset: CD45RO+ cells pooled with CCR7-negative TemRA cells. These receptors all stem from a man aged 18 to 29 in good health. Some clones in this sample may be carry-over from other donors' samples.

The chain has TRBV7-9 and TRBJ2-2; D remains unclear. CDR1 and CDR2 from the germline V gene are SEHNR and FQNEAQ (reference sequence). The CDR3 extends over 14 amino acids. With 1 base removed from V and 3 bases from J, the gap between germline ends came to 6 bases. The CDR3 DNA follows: TGTGCCAGCAGCTTAGTTCGTGACACCGGGGAGCTGTTTTTT. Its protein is CASSLVRDTGELFF.

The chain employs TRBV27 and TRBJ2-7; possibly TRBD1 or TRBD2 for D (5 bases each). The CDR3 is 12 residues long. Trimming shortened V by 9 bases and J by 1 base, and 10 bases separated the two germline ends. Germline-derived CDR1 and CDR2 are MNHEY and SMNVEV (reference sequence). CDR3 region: CASSDSSYEQYF. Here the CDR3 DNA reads TGTGCCAGTAGCGACAGTTCCTACGAGCAGTACTTC.